This TCR beta chain was documented in a study of blood T cell repertoires in COVID-19. Overall study: Italy, Spain and the United States were the sources of the convalescent and acute COVID-19 samples.

Per germline, CDR1 SGHDN and CDR2 FVKESK. This CDR3 contains 15 residues. Trimming removed 3 bases at V and 8 bases at J, with 16 bases between. Sequencing was performed with immunoSEQ multiplex PCR; in TCRdb, only in-frame clones are kept and a portion is missing. The table has approximately 210,000 clones, roughly 88% seen once; the top ten hold around 1.5%. Sequencing was done on a sample of peripheral blood. The chain joins TRBV14 to TRBJ2-2, with D possibly being TRBD1 (5 bases). The origin of this receptor is a man aged 18 to 29 with active or convalescent COVID-19. DNA for the CDR3: TGTGCCAGCAGCCAGGGGCTGACCCACGGAGGGGAGCTGTTTTTT. As protein: CASSQGLTHGGELFF.